What follows are 25 T cell receptor beta chains derived from one specimen sequenced in a study of T cell repertoires in cytomegalovirus infection. TCRdb redid the calling of the reads with MiXCR, one entry per CDR3 protein. Among around 900,000 distinct CDR3 sequences listed, 25% to 40% were seen once. These receptors have no known antigen. This specimen was cultured CD8+ T cells from PBMCs, taken from culture after CMV antigen stimulation. The source of these receptors is a human donor in good health (CMV status not recorded). Some clones in this sample may be carry-over from other donors' samples.

This clonotype was observed many times. This chain links TRBV7-2 with TRBJ2-3; TRBD2 matches at 10 bases. Germline CDR1 is SGHTA and CDR2 is FQGNSA. This CDR3 region has 16 residues. The trim removed 3 bases at V and 7 bases at J, leaving 10 bases unmatched. The CDR3 DNA sequence: TGTGCCAGCAGCTTGAGCGGGGGGGGGGTTTCAAATACGCAGTATTTT. It yields the protein CASSLSGGGVSNTQYF.

This clonotype was observed a handful of times. The chain links TRBV5-1 to TRBJ2-5; 9 nucleotides agree with TRBD1. The V gene end was trimmed by 0 bases and the J gene end by 3 bases; junction bases not matched to a gene: 0. CDR3 length: 14 amino acids. CDR1 SGHRS and CDR2 YFSETQ come from the germline V gene. The CDR3 is CASSLGDREETQYF. The CDR3 nucleotides read TGCGCCAGCAGCTTGGGGGACAGGGAAGAGACCCAGTACTTC.

The rearrangement links TRBV9 to TRBJ2-3, with D possibly matching TRBD1 (5 bases). The length of the CDR3 is 14 residues. In germline, CDR1 is SGDLS, CDR2 YYNGEE. V dropped 3 bases and J dropped 3 bases, with 11 bases sitting between them. CDR3 sequence reads: CASSAAKGTDTQYF. The CDR3, as DNA: TGTGCCAGCAGCGCAGCCAAGGGGACAGATACGCAGTATTTT.

In this sample, this clonotype turned up a few times. The J gene is TRBJ1-6, the V gene TRBV27, with D perhaps TRBD1 (5 bases). The CDR3 has 14 amino acids. Trimming removed 8 bases from V and 2 bases from J, with 10 bases in between. From germline, CDR1 is MNHEY and CDR2 SMNVEV (reference sequence). This CDR3 is CASQGFAYNSPLHF. Here the CDR3 DNA reads TGTGCCAGCCAGGGATTCGCCTATAATTCACCCCTCCACTTT.

This clonotype was detected only a few times. V gene TRBV6-2 or TRBV6-3 combines with J gene TRBJ2-2, with 10 bases identical to TRBD1. This CDR3 is built from 15 residues. The junction had 2 bases not matched to a gene; V was cut back by 2 bases and J by 5 bases. Germline V CDR1 and CDR2: MNHEY, SVGEGT. CDR3 protein: CASSYRQGATGELFF. In DNA form, the CDR3 reads TGTGCCAGCAGTTACCGACAGGGGGCGACCGGGGAGCTGTTTTTT.

The V gene is TRBV19, the J gene TRBJ1-2; the match to TRBD1 covers 9 bases. Germline lookup yields CDR1 LNHDA and CDR2 SQIVND (reference sequence). CDR3 size: 16 residues. V shed 2 bases, J shed 3 bases, and the junction held 7 bases outside the gene matches. As DNA, the CDR3 is TGTGCCAGTAGTATACACAGGGGGCCTCCGGACTATGGCTACACCTTC. The encoded protein is CASSIHRGPPDYGYTF.

The chain carries TRBV7-6 and TRBJ1-1, with 7 positions matching TRBD1. This CDR3 spans 18 amino acids. V lost 1 base and J lost 3; bases outside the gene matches: 14. The germline gives CDR1 SGHVS, CDR2 FNYEAQ. DNA for the CDR3: TGTGCCAGCAGCTTAGAAGGGACAGTGATTGGGGAGGACACTGAAGCTTTCTTT. Protein: CASSLEGTVIGEDTEAFF.

The chain recombines TRBV29-1 with TRBJ2-2, with a possible D match to TRBD2 (5 bases). This CDR3 is built from 15 residues. V lost 0 bases and J lost 0, with 8 bases in between. Germline-derived CDR1 and CDR2 are SQVTM and ANQGSEA. DNA for the CDR3: TGCAGCGTTGAAGATCGGGGAGCGAACACCGGGGAGCTGTTTTTT. The encoded protein is CSVEDRGANTGELFF.

This clonotype was counted only a few times. The chain employs TRBV6-1 and TRBJ1-1; D remains unclear. This CDR3 comprises 13 residues. Trimming pared 0 bases from V and 3 bases from J, leaving 5 bases between. The germline V gene encodes CDR1 MNHNS and CDR2 SASEGT. The CDR3 is CASSEASYTEAFF. DNA for the CDR3: TGTGCCAGCAGTGAAGCGAGTTACACTGAAGCTTTCTTT.

This clonotype showed up many times. The J gene is TRBJ2-7, the V gene TRBV7-6; D is unresolved. Germline values: CDR1 SGHVS, CDR2 FNYEAQ. V lost 1 base and J lost 6, with 19 bases in between. The CDR3 runs to 16 residues. The DNA for the CDR3 is TGTGCCAGCAGCTTAGAGGCAGGTCCGGCGGCTATCGAGCAGTACTTC. Its protein is CASSLEAGPAAIEQYF.

V is TRBV5-8 and J is TRBJ1-1; the D is unclear. Germline CDR1 SGHTS, CDR2 YDEGEE. V was clipped by 0 bases and J by 3 bases, with 12 bases between them. This CDR3 is 15 amino acids long. CDR3 sequence: CASSLDREEDTEAFF. Written as DNA, the CDR3 is TGTGCCAGCAGCTTGGATAGGGAGGAGGACACTGAAGCTTTCTTT.

This clonotype was counted many times. The chain employs TRBV7-2 and TRBJ2-2; D is perhaps TRBD1 (5 bases). V lost 4 bases and J lost 5, with 5 bases in between. The CDR3 contains 12 residues. Germline V lookup: CDR1 SGHTA, CDR2 FQGNSA. CDR3 in amino acids: CASSWTTGELFF. The CDR3 DNA follows: TGTGCCAGCAGCTGGACAACCGGGGAGCTGTTTTTT.

This clonotype showed up many times. This chain joins TRBV12-3 or TRBV12-4 and TRBJ1-1, with D maybe TRBD1 (5 bases). Trimming shortened V by 6 bases and J by 0 bases, and 11 bases separated the two germline ends. This CDR3 contains 14 residues. CDR3 residues: CASRAGLMNTEAFF. In DNA form, the CDR3 reads TGTGCCAGCAGAGCGGGACTGATGAACACTGAAGCTTTCTTT.

The rearrangement uses TRBV20-1 and TRBJ1-1; 7 bases match TRBD1. Per germline, CDR1 DFQATT and CDR2 SNEGSKA (reference sequence). This CDR3 has 13 residues. V was clipped by 0 bases and J by 5 bases; unmatched bases: 3. The CDR3 nucleotides read TGCAGTGCTAGAGAGCAGGGGGGGACTGAAGCTTTCTTT. This sequence encodes CSAREQGGTEAFF.

V and J are TRBV4-1 and TRBJ1-1; D possibly corresponds to TRBD1 (6 bases). The germline gives CDR1 MGHRA, CDR2 YSYEKL. The V end was cut by 2 bases, the J end by 1 base, with 17 bases between. This CDR3 comprises 17 residues. CDR3 nucleotides: TGCGCCAGCAGCCAAACGGTTCAGGGGCCTACGAACACTGAAGCTTTCTTT. This sequence encodes CASSQTVQGPTNTEAFF.

A remark on this clonotype: The junction shows a germline mismatch at one end, possibly a read error. The chain recombines TRBV4-1 with TRBJ1-1, with no clear D. Germline loops: CDR1 MGHRA, CDR2 YSYEKL. The CDR3 contains 14 residues. Here the CDR3 DNA reads TGCGTCAGCAGCCAAGTCGAGGAGAACACTGAAGCTTTCTTT. Translation: CVSSQVEENTEAFF.

The table lists this clonotype with a few counts. The V gene is TRBV15, the J gene TRBJ2-6; unclear D gene. CDR1 is LNHNV, CDR2 YYDKDF, per germline (reference sequence). V lost 3 bases and J lost 4, with 7 bases in between. This CDR3 spans 14 amino acids. For the CDR3, the DNA is TGTGCCACCAGCAGGGCTCGAGGGGCCAACGTCCTGACTTTC. Its protein product is CATSRARGANVLTF.

The chain employs TRBV2 and TRBJ1-2; maybe TRBD1 (6 bases). CDR1 and CDR2 (germline): SNHLY, FYNNEI. The V and J ends lost 11 bases and 1 base respectively, with 23 bases between them. The CDR3 contains 16 residues. The CDR3 loop reads CAARSGQTTINYGYTF. The CDR3 DNA reads TGTGCCGCCAGGAGCGGACAGACTACCATTAACTATGGCTACACCTTC.

Many counts were recorded for this clonotype. The CDR3: CASIVRDRGQETQYF. The CDR3 region has the DNA TGTGCCAGCATCGTCCGGGACAGGGGGCAGGAGACCCAGTACTTC. V gene TRBV7-9 combines with J gene TRBJ2-5; 12 positions match TRBD1. The V gene end was trimmed by 7 bases and the J gene end by 5 bases; junction bases not matched to a gene: 8. The CDR3 runs 15 residues. Germline V gene data show CDR1 as SEHNR and CDR2 as FQNEAQ (reference sequence).

V usage is TRBV20-1 and J usage is TRBJ2-1, with TRBD2 matching over 12 bases. Germline trimming cut 4 bases from V and 6 bases from J; bases unmatched to any gene: 4. CDR3 size: 14 residues. The germline V gene has CDR1 DFQATT and CDR2 SNEGSKA (reference sequence). This CDR3 reads CSATGLAGINEQFF. The CDR3, as DNA: TGCAGTGCTACTGGACTAGCGGGGATCAATGAGCAGTTCTTC.

In the case of this clonotype: Germline is not matched at one junction end, which may reflect a read error. The J gene is TRBJ2-7, the V gene TRBV20-1; TRBD1 agrees at 10 bases. Germline CDR1 and CDR2: DFQATT and SNEGSKA (reference sequence). The CDR3 covers 15 residues. The CDR3 DNA reads TGCAGAGCTAGAGGGGTGGGACAGGGGTCCGACGAGCAGTACTTC. The encoded protein is CRARGVGQGSDEQYF.

This clonotype was picked up a small number of times. The chain combines TRBV20-1 with TRBJ1-2, with a tentative D call TRBD1 (5 bases). This CDR3 region has 11 residues. Germline V gives CDR1 DFQATT, CDR2 SNEGSKA (reference sequence). V lost 3 bases and J lost 8, with 10 bases in between. CDR3 DNA: TGCAGTGCTAGTTCGGGGGACGGCTACACCTTC. This sequence encodes CSASSGDGYTF.

The table lists this clonotype with many counts. As DNA, the CDR3 is TGTGCCAGCAGCTTAGACCCGGGGGGGGAAGGTCTCTATGGCTACACCTTC. Translating gives CASSLDPGGEGLYGYTF. The chain carries TRBV7-8 and TRBJ1-2; weak D call: TRBD1 (5 bases). The CDR3 runs to 17 residues. Germline assignment: CDR1 SGHVS and CDR2 FQNEAQ. V shed 1 base and J shed 4 bases, with 19 bases lying between them.

This clonotype has only a few counts. The rearrangement uses TRBV6-5 and TRBJ1-5; weak D call: TRBD1 (6 bases). Germline CDR1 reads MNHEY; CDR2 reads SVGAGI. The CDR3 runs to 13 residues. With 5 bases removed from V and 7 bases from J, the gap between germline ends came to 12 bases. The CDR3 sequence is CASSLGARQPQHF. In DNA form, the CDR3 reads TGTGCCAGCAGTCTGGGGGCAAGGCAGCCCCAGCATTTT.

Only a few counts were recorded for this clonotype. The chain recombines TRBV7-6 with TRBJ2-5; 7 bases line up with TRBD1. Germline assignment: CDR1 SGHVS and CDR2 FNYEAQ. The CDR3 contains 16 residues. The V and J ends lost 3 bases and 1 base, in that order; junction bases with no gene match: 8. The CDR3 loop reads CASSLVRQGPQETQYF. The CDR3 nucleotides read TGTGCCAGCAGCTTGGTCCGACAGGGTCCCCAAGAGACCCAGTACTTC.